The 25 T cell receptor beta chains listed next were all sequenced from one sample in a study of T cell responses to AZD1222 COVID-19 vaccine (dated by TCRdb to the early 2020s). The library was prepared using the immunoSEQ multiplex PCR assay. The immuneACCESS repertoire file appears here via TCRdb, limited to in-frame rearrangements. These files lack a portion of the clones; in checked studies, under half of the deficit traces to unresolved V genes, and the cause of the others is not known. The sample includes 60,000 to 80,000 clones, with around 80% observed a single time. The ten largest clonotypes hold about 50% of the sample. The sample's time point label, decoded: about 28 days (+/-7) after the second vaccine dose. This sample comprised peripheral blood, obtained 28 days after the second AZD1222 dose. Source of these receptors: an adult who received the AZD1222 COVID-19 vaccine.

The chain has TRBV5-6 and TRBJ2-3, with D uncertain. The length of the CDR3 is 16 residues. The V and J ends lost 0 bases and 0 bases respectively, with 11 bases between them. Germline lookup yields CDR1 SGHDT and CDR2 YYEEEE. The CDR3 DNA sequence: TGTGCCAGCAGCTTGGGCTCAGATCGAAGCACAGATACGCAGTATTTT. Translating gives CASSLGSDRSTDTQYF.

This chain joins TRBV4-3 and TRBJ2-7; 10 bases fit TRBD2. J lost 3 bases, V lost 1 base, and 18 bases had no gene match. Germline loops: CDR1 LGHNA, CDR2 YSLEER. The CDR3 is made up of 20 amino acids. CDR3 DNA sequence: TGCGCCAGCAGCCAAGTTTCTATAGGGGTCGGACTAGCGGAGAACTACGAGCAGTACTTC. This translates into CASSQVSIGVGLAENYEQYF.

This chain connects TRBV3-1 (or the pseudogene TRBV3-2) to TRBJ2-3; the D is unclear. This CDR3 has 13 residues. V was pared by 4 bases and J by 10 bases, with 15 bases between. Germline CDR1 LGHDT, CDR2 YNNKEL (reference sequence). In nucleotides, the CDR3 is TGTGCCAGCAGCCCCAGGAGCCTTGCGGCGCAGTATTTT. This codes for CASSPRSLAAQYF.

This clone was recorded once. The rearrangement links TRBV30 to TRBJ1-5; tentative D call: TRBD1 (6 bases). The CDR3 is made up of 15 amino acids. V was pared by 0 bases and J by 0 bases, with 9 bases between. Germline-derived CDR1 and CDR2 are GTSNPN and SVGIG (reference sequence). The CDR3 DNA is TGTGCCTGGAGTGTGGGGGGGCCTAGCAATCAGCCCCAGCATTTT. Encoded protein: CAWSVGGPSNQPQHF. The full variable domain, its missing parts supplied by reference TRBV30 and TRBJ1-5, is SQTIHQWPATLVQPVGSPLSLECTVEGTSNPNLYWYRQAAGRGLQLLFYSVGIGQISSEVPQNLSASRPQDRQFILSSKKLLLSDSGFYLCAWSVGGPSNQPQHFGDGTRLSIL.

This clone was counted once. V usage is TRBV11-3 and J usage is TRBJ2-1, with unresolved D. With 0 bases removed from V and 6 bases from J, the gap between germline ends came to 6 bases. The germline V gene encodes CDR1 SGHNT and CDR2 YENEEA. The CDR3 has 13 amino acids. CDR3 DNA sequence: TGTGCCAGCAGCTTAGACTCACGCAATGAGCAGTTCTTC. Its protein product is CASSLDSRNEQFF. Full variable domain (missing parts from reference TRBV11-3 and TRBJ2-1): EAGVVQSPRYKIIEKKQPVAFWCNPISGHNTLYWYLQNLGQGPELLIRYENEEAVDDSQLPKDRFSAERLKGVDSTLKIQPAELGDSAVYLCASSLDSRNEQFFGPGTRLTVL.

The V gene is TRBV2, the J gene TRBJ2-1; D assignment may be TRBD1 or TRBD2 (6 bases each). CDR1 is SNHLY, CDR2 FYNNEI, per germline. This CDR3 is built from 14 residues. V gave up 2 bases and J gave up 8 bases, with 13 bases separating them. The CDR3 nucleotides are TGTGCCAGCAGTGAACGTGGAGGGGGAGATGAGCAGTTCTTC. Translating it yields CASSERGGGDEQFF.

This chain uses TRBV27 with TRBJ2-5; unclear D gene. The CDR3 extends over 14 amino acids. The germline gives CDR1 MNHEY, CDR2 SMNVEV (reference sequence). Between the trimmed V and J ends, which lost 2 bases and 1 base, there was a span of 8 bases. DNA of the CDR3: TGTGCCAGCAGTTTAAGTATATCCCAAGAGACCCAGTACTTC. Protein sequence: CASSLSISQETQYF.

The V and J genes are TRBV6-5 and TRBJ2-1; D uncertain. Germline CDR1 MNHEY, CDR2 SVGAGI. The CDR3 is made up of 14 amino acids. Trimming pared 4 bases from V and 5 bases from J, leaving 12 bases between. The DNA for the CDR3 is TGTGCCAGCAGTTCGTGGGGTAAGGACAATGAGCAGTTCTTC. Translating it yields CASSSWGKDNEQFF.

J is TRBJ2-3 and V is TRBV12-3 or TRBV12-4; D call uncertain. V gave up 7 bases and J gave up 7 bases, with 9 bases separating them. CDR3 length: 11 amino acids. DNA for the CDR3: TGTGCCAGCATGGCCGATTATACGCAGTATTTT. Its translation is CASMADYTQYF.

This clone has just a few counts. This chain links TRBV12-3 or TRBV12-4 with TRBJ2-1; D might be TRBD1 (5 bases). Trimming took off 6 bases at V and 8 bases at J, with 11 bases between the two ends. The CDR3 has 12 amino acids. DNA of the CDR3: TGTGCCAGCAGGGTTGGGGCAGATGAGCAGTTCTTC. Its translation is CASRVGADEQFF.

The rearrangement joins TRBV7-2 to TRBJ2-1; no definite D call. Germline lookup yields CDR1 SGHTA and CDR2 FQGNSA. V was clipped by 2 bases and J by 14 bases, with 19 bases between them. The CDR3 is made up of 14 amino acids. This CDR3 is CASSLQSPPSSKFF. In DNA, the CDR3 is TGTGCCAGCAGCTTACAAAGCCCCCCCTCCTCCAAGTTCTTC.

This chain joins TRBV28 and TRBJ2-7; D is perhaps TRBD1 (5 bases). The V gene lost 6 bases and the J gene lost 6 bases, with 15 bases spanning the gap. CDR3 length equals 13 residues. Germline V CDR1 and CDR2: MDHEN, SYDVKM. Here the CDR3 reads CASSPPGHSEQYF. CDR3 in DNA: TGTGCCAGCAGCCCTCCCGGACACAGCGAGCAGTACTTC. Full variable domain (rest looked up from reference TRBV28 and TRBJ2-7): DVKVTQSSRYLVKRTGEKVFLECVQDMDHENMFWYRQDPGLGLRLIYFSYDVKMKEKGDIPEGYSVSREKKERFSLILESASTNQTSMYLCASSPPGHSEQYFGPGTRLTVT.

V gene TRBV7-6 combines with J gene TRBJ2-1; D is unresolved. CDR3 size: 13 residues. V lost 3 bases, J lost 8 bases, and 11 bases lay in between. CDR1 SGHVS and CDR2 FNYEAQ come from the germline V gene. Here the CDR3 DNA reads TGTGCCAGCAGCTTTCGACCGGGCGATGAGCAGTTCTTC. Protein product: CASSFRPGDEQFF.

The chain joins TRBV3-1 (or the pseudogene TRBV3-2) to TRBJ1-2; D uncertain. This CDR3 comprises 13 residues. In germline, CDR1 is LGHDT, CDR2 YNNKEL (reference sequence). Trimming cost V 0 bases and J 6 bases, with 8 bases left between them. In DNA form, the CDR3 reads TGTGCCAGCAGCCAAGATCTCGGTAATGGCTACACCTTC. Translation: CASSQDLGNGYTF.

The rearrangement uses TRBV5-4 and TRBJ1-2; D may be TRBD1 (5 bases). V dropped 2 bases and J dropped 8 bases, with 10 bases sitting between them. The CDR3 covers 12 residues. Germline V gene data show CDR1 as SGHNT and CDR2 as YYREEE (reference sequence). As DNA, the CDR3 is TGTGCCAGCAGCTTCAGTGAGGGGGGCTACACCTTC. Its protein product is CASSFSEGGYTF.

About this clone itself: The same CDR3 arises from other DNA sequences in this sample as well. The chain links TRBV20-1 to TRBJ2-1; either TRBD1 or TRBD2 may fit D (7 bases each). The CDR3 length is 12 residues. Trimming cost V 3 bases and J 7 bases, with 10 bases left between them. Germline values: CDR1 DFQATT, CDR2 SNEGSKA (reference sequence). CDR3 in amino acids: CSASQGGNEQFF. The CDR3 region has the DNA TGCAGTGCTAGTCAGGGGGGGAATGAGCAGTTCTTC.

The chain recombines TRBV5-1 with TRBJ2-5, with 8 bases matching TRBD1. V was clipped by 4 bases and J by 2 bases; unmatched bases: 4. The CDR3 extends over 14 amino acids. The germline gives CDR1 SGHRS, CDR2 YFSETQ. Written as DNA, the CDR3 is TGCGCCAGCAGCAGGACAGGGCAACAAGAGACCCAGTACTTC. It codes for CASSRTGQQETQYF.

There are a few counts of this clone. The chain has TRBV7-9 and TRBJ2-1; D gene ambiguous. In germline, CDR1 is SEHNR, CDR2 FQNEAQ (reference sequence). The CDR3 extends over 12 amino acids. V shed 4 bases and J shed 8 bases, with 9 bases lying between them. CDR3 in amino acids: CASSYSVHEQFF. For the CDR3, the DNA is TGTGCCAGCAGCTACTCAGTCCATGAGCAGTTCTTC.

V is TRBV20-1 and J is TRBJ2-7; 13 bases fit TRBD2. The CDR3 runs 15 residues. The germline CDR1 and CDR2 sequences are DFQATT and SNEGSKA (reference sequence). Trimming at V came to 3 bases and at J to 6 bases, leaving 8 bases not matched to a gene. CDR3 sequence reads: CSASPPGLAGPEQYF. CDR3 bases: TGCAGTGCTAGTCCCCCGGGACTAGCGGGGCCCGAGCAGTACTTC.

The V call is TRBV28, the J call TRBJ2-7, with 9 bases identical to TRBD1. CDR1 MDHEN and CDR2 SYDVKM come from the germline V gene. CDR3 length: 13 residues. V shed 7 bases and J 4 bases; nucleotides not matched to a gene: 5. The CDR3 bases are TGTGCCAGCATTGGGGACAGGGCTTACGAGCAGTACTTC. This encodes CASIGDRAYEQYF.

The CDR3: CASSPRGDYGYTF. CDR3 bases: TGTGCCAGCTCACCACGGGGGGACTATGGCTACACCTTC. The chain combines TRBV18 with TRBJ1-2, with a tentative D call TRBD1 (5 bases). This CDR3 has 13 residues. The V gene lost 1 base and the J gene lost 3 bases, with 6 bases spanning the gap. CDR1 and CDR2 (germline): KGHSH, LQKENI.

V gene TRBV6-5 combines with J gene TRBJ2-3; weak D call: TRBD2 (5 bases). The CDR3 has 15 amino acids. Germline-derived CDR1 and CDR2 are MNHEY and SVGAGI. V lost 5 bases and J 0 bases, leaving 12 bases between the germline ends. The chain's CDR3 is CASSRGFTSTDTQYF. Written as DNA, the CDR3 is TGTGCCAGCAGTAGAGGGTTCACTAGCACAGATACGCAGTATTTT.

The genes are TRBV24-1 and TRBJ1-2; D is ambiguous. This CDR3 has 12 amino acids. The V gene's germline CDR1 is KGHDR and CDR2 SFDVKD. Trimming left V 2 bases short and J 8 bases short, with 8 bases between. The CDR3 DNA reads as TGTGCCACCAGTGATTATAGTTTAGGCTACACCTTC. Residues: CATSDYSLGYTF.

The chain couples TRBV11-2 to TRBJ2-1, with D perhaps TRBD1 or TRBD2 (5 bases each). V was trimmed by 5 bases and J by 9 bases, leaving 14 bases between them. Germline CDR1 is SGHAT and CDR2 is FQNNGV. The CDR3 length is 13 residues. The CDR3 DNA reads as TGTGCCAGCAGCCTTCCTTTTGGGACTGAGCAGTTCTTC. This encodes CASSLPFGTEQFF.

This clone was seen only a few times. V is TRBV7-3 and J is TRBJ2-7, with 8 bases identical to TRBD2. Unmatched junction bases numbered 6, after V lost 5 bases and J lost 0 bases. Germline CDR1 is SGHTA and CDR2 is FQGTGA. The CDR3 covers 15 residues. The chain's CDR3 is CASSPGSGSSYEQYF. The CDR3 nucleotides are TGTGCCAGCAGCCCCGGGAGCGGGAGCTCCTACGAGCAGTACTTC.